The 3 T cell receptor beta chains below all came from one sample that was sequenced in a study of T cells in localized non-small cell lung cancer. This table comes from immunoSEQ multiplex PCR, and its TCRdb copy is limited to in-frame clones, with some not included. The sample lists approximately 20,000 clones, under 90% occurring once. Sequenced here: PBMCs, sampled before any cancer treatment. These receptors all stem from a woman between 35 and 70 years old with stage II squamous cell lung carcinoma.

This clone showed up just once. The chain has TRBV29-1 and TRBJ1-4; 10 nucleotides line up with TRBD1. The germline gives CDR1 SQVTM, CDR2 ANQGSEA. J gave up 14 bases and V 3 bases, and 12 bases lay outside the gene matches. The CDR3 sequence is 14 residues long. The CDR3 region has the DNA TGCAGCGTTGACACCGGGACAGGGGCGAGGAGGCTGTTTTTT. Translating it yields CSVDTGTGARRLFF.

This chain links TRBV15 with TRBJ1-1; TRBD1 is a possible D gene (5 bases). From germline, CDR1 is LNHNV and CDR2 YYDKDF (reference sequence). The CDR3 loop spans 16 amino acids. The germline V and J ends were trimmed by 0 bases and 1 base, with 12 bases remaining between them. The DNA of the CDR3 is TGTGCCACCAGCAGAGATAGGACAAGATCGAACACTGAAGCTTTCTTT. Amino acids: CATSRDRTRSNTEAFF.

J is TRBJ2-1 and V is TRBV19; 9 nucleotides line up with TRBD2. The CDR3 is 17 amino acids. Germline-derived CDR1 and CDR2 are LNHDA and SQIVND (reference sequence). With 5 bases clipped from V and 0 bases from J, the junction kept 8 bases outside the gene matches. In DNA form, the CDR3 reads TGTGCCAGTAGTTCCCTTAGCGGGGGTAGCTCCTACAATGAGCAGTTCTTC. Protein: CASSSLSGGSSYNEQFF.